Below, one TCR beta chain is given with its context. The CDR3 contains 12 residues. Germline V gene data show CDR1 as SGHRS and CDR2 as YFSETQ. V shed 0 bases and J shed 7 bases, with 7 bases lying between them. This specimen belongs to a study of shared T cell receptors in the human thymus. Using immunoSEQ multiplex PCR, the repertoire was profiled, and TCRdb retains in-frame clones only, with some absent. This table has hundreds of thousands of clones, 85% to 95% appearing once. The chain combines TRBV5-1 with TRBJ1-1; unclear D gene. The source of this sequence is a human donor. The sequenced material came from thymocytes. Here the CDR3 DNA reads TGCGCCAGCAGCTTGGTCTCCGATGAAGCTTTCTTT. Translated: CASSLVSDEAFF.